Shown below are 20 T cell receptor beta chains from a single sample sequenced in a study of human T cells and chemical hapten exposure. Noted time point: patch test 1, 2 weeks after DPC sensitization. Treatment in this sample: therapeutic diphenylcyclopropenone sensitization with weekly scalp DPC. TCRdb re-called the RACE reads through MiXCR, storing one row per CDR3 protein. The table records 75,000 to 95,000 distinct CDR3 sequences, approximately 10% of them present only once. The sequences come from whole blood, collected in connection with sensitization to the hapten diphenylcyclopropenone (DPC). The receptor set was obtained from a woman aged 55-75 years with alopecia areata. Some clones in this sample may be carry-over from other donors' samples.

The chain has TRBV20-1 and TRBJ2-1, with 7 bases aligning to TRBD2. The J segment lost 15 bases and the V segment lost 2 bases, leaving 16 bases of the junction unmatched. The CDR3 length is 14 residues. The V gene's germline CDR1 is DFQATT and CDR2 SNEGSKA (reference sequence). DNA of the CDR3: TGCAGTGCTAGAAGGTCGGGGGGTCGCAGGGAACGGTTCTTC. Protein: CSARRSGGRRERFF.

This clonotype was observed a few times. The J gene is TRBJ1-5, the V gene TRBV20-1; D is unresolved. CDR3 length equals 15 residues. Germline-derived CDR1 and CDR2 are DFQATT and SNEGSKA (reference sequence). Trimming removed 0 bases at V and 6 bases at J, with 15 bases between. CDR3 DNA sequence: TGCAGTGCTAGAGAAGCACCGAGTCCGGGTCAGCCCCAGCATTTT. This gives the protein CSAREAPSPGQPQHF.

The table lists this clonotype with many counts. This CDR3 is CASRGDSKNEQFF. The CDR3 nucleotides read TGTGCCAGCAGGGGGGACAGTAAAAATGAGCAGTTCTTC. The chain uses TRBV2 and TRBJ2-1; 7 bases fit TRBD1. The CDR3 is made up of 13 amino acids. In germline, CDR1 is SNHLY, CDR2 FYNNEI. The ends lost 6 bases at V and 7 bases at J; junction bases unmatched: 6.

This clonotype has ten or more counts. This sequence joins TRBV6-5 and TRBJ2-3, with D perhaps TRBD2 (6 bases). The CDR3 has 15 amino acids. Germline V gene data show CDR1 as MNHEY and CDR2 as SVGAGI. Trimming removed 0 bases at V and 2 bases at J, with 9 bases between. The CDR3 DNA reads as TGTGCCAGCAGTTACTCCCCTAGCGACACAGATACGCAGTATTTT. Translating gives CASSYSPSDTDTQYF.

The chain has TRBV18 and TRBJ2-3; no clear D gene. The germline CDR1 and CDR2 sequences are KGHSH and LQKENI. Trimming shortened V by 0 bases and J by 5 bases, and 3 bases separated the two germline ends. The CDR3 runs 12 residues. The CDR3 DNA reads TGTGCCAGCTCACCACCGGGAGATACGCAGTATTTT. It specifies CASSPPGDTQYF.

In this sample, this clonotype turned up a few times. The chain couples TRBV10-3 to TRBJ1-1; 7 bases align to TRBD1. The germline gives CDR1 ENHRY, CDR2 SYGVKD. J lost 4 bases, V lost 7 bases, and 9 bases had no gene match. This CDR3 spans 14 amino acids. The CDR3 spells CAITVQGFGTEAFF. The CDR3 DNA reads TGTGCCATCACCGTACAGGGGTTTGGCACTGAAGCTTTCTTT.

This clonotype was counted once. The gene calls are TRBV20-1 and TRBJ1-6; 9 positions match TRBD1. The CDR3 is 14 residues long. CDR1 DFQATT and CDR2 SNEGSKA come from the germline V gene (reference sequence). Germline trimming cut 4 bases from V and 13 bases from J; bases unmatched to any gene: 11. Written as DNA, the CDR3 is TGCAGTGCTACCCTCCGGGACAGGGTATCGCCCCTCCACTTT. Its translation is CSATLRDRVSPLHF.

This clonotype was picked up many times. The rearrangement joins TRBV2 to TRBJ2-7; D perhaps matches TRBD1 (5 bases). V shed 8 bases and J shed 6 bases, with 17 bases lying between them. The CDR3 extends over 13 amino acids. Germline CDR1 reads SNHLY; CDR2 reads FYNNEI. Here the CDR3 DNA reads TGTGCCAGCGGTCGGGCAGGGCCGGGCGAGCAGTACTTC. Amino acids: CASGRAGPGEQYF. Using reference TRBV2 and TRBJ2-7 for the parts outside the CDR3, the full variable domain is EPEVTQTPSHQVTQMGQEVILRCVPISNHLYFYWYRQILGQKVEFLVSFYNNEISEKSEIFDDQFSVERPDGSNFTLKIRSTKLEDSAMYFCASGRAGPGEQYFGPGTRLTVT.

This clonotype has more than one count but fewer than ten. The rearrangement joins TRBV3-1 to TRBJ1-6, with D tentatively TRBD1 (6 bases). CDR1 is LGHDT, CDR2 YNNKEL, per germline (reference sequence). V lost 2 bases and J 7 bases, leaving 9 bases between the germline ends. The CDR3 has 14 residues. This CDR3 reads CASSQQGWNSPLHF. CDR3 DNA sequence: TGTGCCAGCAGCCAACAGGGGTGGAATTCACCCCTCCACTTT.

The chain couples TRBV11-2 to TRBJ2-1; D may be TRBD2 (5 bases). Trimming shortened V by 1 base and J by 4 bases, and 8 bases separated the two germline ends. The CDR3 has 14 amino acids. The germline CDR1 and CDR2 sequences are SGHAT and FQNNGV. CDR3: CASSLVPGYNEQFF. In DNA, the CDR3 is TGTGCCAGCAGCTTAGTCCCGGGATACAATGAGCAGTTCTTC. Together with reference TRBV11-2 and TRBJ2-1, the CDR3 gives the full variable domain: EAGVAQSPRYKIIEKRQSVAFWCNPISGHATLYWYQQILGQGPKLLIQFQNNGVVDDSQLPKDRFSAERLKGVDSTLKIQPAKLEDSAVYLCASSLVPGYNEQFFGPGTRLTVL.

This clonotype occurred many times. The CDR3, as DNA: TGTGCCAGCAGAAAAGGACAGGGGAAGGGGCTTAATCAGCCCCAGCATTTT. Its translation is CASRKGQGKGLNQPQHF. This chain connects TRBV6-6 to TRBJ1-5; TRBD1 matches at 9 bases. V was pared by 6 bases and J by 4 bases, with 13 bases of the junction left unmatched. Germline values: CDR1 MNHNY, CDR2 SVGAGI (reference sequence). This CDR3 contains 17 residues.

A few counts support this clonotype. This chain connects TRBV29-1 to TRBJ2-3; 10 bases fit TRBD1. The J segment lost 5 bases and the V segment lost 7 bases, leaving 3 bases of the junction unmatched. Germline assignment: CDR1 SQVTM and CDR2 ANQGSEA. This CDR3 is 12 amino acids long. In nucleotides, the CDR3 is TGCAGCGCGGACAGGGGGAGAGATACGCAGTATTTT. Amino acids: CSADRGRDTQYF.

This clonotype was recorded many times. The chain recombines TRBV20-1 with TRBJ1-5, with unresolved D. The CDR3 has 13 amino acids. From germline, CDR1 is DFQATT and CDR2 SNEGSKA (reference sequence). With 2 bases removed from V and 7 bases from J, the gap between germline ends came to 12 bases. The CDR3 DNA reads TGCAGTGCTAGAATCTACACGGGGCAGCCCCAGCATTTT. Translating gives CSARIYTGQPQHF.

V gene TRBV7-6 combines with J gene TRBJ2-7; possibly TRBD2 for D (5 bases). The CDR3 runs 16 residues. Germline V gene sequence: CDR1 SGHVS, CDR2 FNYEAQ. V gave up 2 bases and J gave up 1 base, with 15 bases separating them. CDR3: CASSLSSGLFSYEQYF. The CDR3 DNA sequence: TGTGCCAGCAGCTTATCCAGCGGACTGTTTTCCTACGAGCAGTACTTC.

The genes are TRBV12-3 or TRBV12-4 and TRBJ1-5; D unclear. The CDR3 consists of 14 residues. Between the trimmed V and J ends, which lost 5 bases and 2 bases, there was a span of 10 bases. The CDR3 here is CASSLGPGNQPQHF. The CDR3 DNA sequence: TGTGCCAGCAGTCTAGGGCCAGGCAATCAGCCCCAGCATTTT.

This sequence joins TRBV10-3 and TRBJ1-1; D gene ambiguous. Germline CDR1 reads ENHRY; CDR2 reads SYGVKD. This CDR3 is 11 amino acids long. V dropped 3 bases and J dropped 8 bases, with 7 bases sitting between them. CDR3 region: CAISDDGEAFF. The CDR3, as DNA: TGTGCCATCAGTGATGACGGAGAAGCTTTCTTT.

The chain couples TRBV6-5 to TRBJ1-1, with TRBD1 as a possible D gene (6 bases). The CDR3 spans 15 residues. The V end lost 6 bases, the J end lost 0 bases, and 14 bases lay between the germline ends. Germline values: CDR1 MNHEY, CDR2 SVGAGI. The CDR3 loop is CASRRTGHLNTEAFF. The CDR3 region has the DNA TGTGCCAGCAGGAGGACGGGACATTTGAACACTGAAGCTTTCTTT.

V gene TRBV6-5 combines with J gene TRBJ1-1; D is possibly TRBD1 (6 bases). Trimming took 2 bases from V and 5 from J, leaving 9 bases between them. The germline V gene has CDR1 MNHEY and CDR2 SVGAGI. CDR3 length equals 13 residues. CDR3 bases: TGTGCCAGCAGTTACGACGGACAGACTGAAGCTTTCTTT. It specifies CASSYDGQTEAFF.

This clonotype was seen at least ten times. The gene calls are TRBV24-1 and TRBJ2-2; perhaps D is TRBD1 or TRBD2 (5 bases each). V lost 7 bases, J lost 0 bases, and 14 bases lay in between. In germline, CDR1 is KGHDR, CDR2 SFDVKD. This CDR3 has 16 residues. Here the CDR3 DNA reads TGTGCCACCAGCGTATCGGGACGGGCGAACACCGGGGAGCTGTTTTTT. Protein sequence: CATSVSGRANTGELFF.

This clonotype has just a few counts. J is TRBJ2-1 and V is TRBV11-1; unclear D gene. The CDR3 loop spans 12 amino acids. From germline, CDR1 is SGHAT and CDR2 FQDESV (reference sequence). Trimming removed 5 bases at V and 12 bases at J, with 14 bases between. The CDR3 DNA sequence: TGTGCCAGCAGCCGATTAGAAAGAGGGCAGTTCTTC. Protein product: CASSRLERGQFF.